These 18 T cell receptor beta chains were sequenced from one sample in a study of CD8 T cells in ankylosing spondylitis. Findings of the study overall: Within ankylosing spondylitis blood, a TCR beta motif made up of roughly eight highly homologous variants appeared to be characteristic.

TCRdb reanalysed the 5' RACE reads using MiXCR and keeps one entry per CDR3 protein. The sample has under 850,000 distinct CDR3 sequences; about 20% are singletons. The antigens for these receptors are not known. Sequenced sample: blood, either unsorted or a sorted T cell fraction (not recorded which). The receptor set was obtained from a male donor with ankylosing spondylitis.

The chain combines TRBV28 with TRBJ2-2; no clear D. There are 15 residues in the CDR3. V lost 4 bases and J 1 base, leaving 10 bases between the germline ends. From germline, CDR1 is MDHEN and CDR2 SYDVKM. The CDR3 nucleotides read TGTGCCAGCAGTTCCTTACTCAGGAACACCGGGGAGCTGTTTTTT. Protein sequence: CASSSLLRNTGELFF.

This clonotype was seen only a few times. The chain combines TRBV19 with TRBJ2-7; 12 nucleotides match TRBD2. Germline V gene lookup returns CDR1 LNHDA and CDR2 SQIVND (reference sequence). The CDR3 totals 14 residues. Germline trimming cut 6 bases from V and 5 bases from J; bases unmatched to any gene: 5. Written as DNA, the CDR3 is TGTGCCAGTAGCGGACTAGCGGGGTTAGACGAGCAGTACTTC. It translates to CASSGLAGLDEQYF.

There are a few counts of this clonotype. This rearrangement joins TRBV20-1 to TRBJ1-2; 7 positions match TRBD1. The germline CDR1 and CDR2 sequences are DFQATT and SNEGSKA (reference sequence). The V segment lost 4 bases and the J segment 3 bases; nucleotides outside the gene matches: 20. This CDR3 has 18 amino acids. CDR3 protein: CSAISRLPGQRIYYGYTF. CDR3 DNA sequence: TGCAGTGCTATAAGCCGACTGCCGGGACAGAGAATTTACTATGGCTACACCTTC.

The chain is built from TRBV7-2 and TRBJ2-1, with TRBD1 matching 9 bases. The CDR3 is 15 residues long. Germline V gives CDR1 SGHTA, CDR2 FQGNSA. J lost 7 bases, V lost 5 bases, and 9 bases had no gene match. CDR3 residues: CASSEPGQGRNEQFF. The CDR3 nucleotides are TGTGCCAGCAGCGAACCGGGACAGGGTAGGAATGAGCAGTTCTTC.

The chain is built from TRBV20-1 and TRBJ1-1; D perhaps matches TRBD1 (5 bases). Germline-derived CDR1 and CDR2 are DFQATT and SNEGSKA (reference sequence). Trimming cost V 3 bases and J 3 bases, with 17 bases left between them. The CDR3 is 15 residues long. The CDR3 DNA reads as TGCAGTGCTAGCGCCGAGGGGAGAACGGACACTGAAGCTTTCTTT. Protein sequence: CSASAEGRTDTEAFF.

This clonotype was seen a handful of times. The chain recombines TRBV12-3 or TRBV12-4 with TRBJ2-5, with 12 bases aligning to TRBD2. The CDR3 spans 15 residues. Trimming took 8 bases from V and 3 from J; bases not matched to a gene: 7. The CDR3 is CASSSTSGGEETQYF. Written as DNA, the CDR3 is TGTGCCAGCTCCTCGACTAGCGGGGGCGAAGAGACCCAGTACTTC.

The chain employs TRBV20-1 and TRBJ1-1; possibly TRBD1 for D (5 bases). The CDR3 runs 14 residues. V lost 5 bases and J 0 bases, leaving 13 bases between the germline ends. Germline-derived CDR1 and CDR2 are DFQATT and SNEGSKA (reference sequence). This CDR3 reads CSALKGGVNTEAFF. The CDR3 DNA is TGCAGTGCTCTTAAAGGAGGGGTGAACACTGAAGCTTTCTTT.

This clonotype came up many times. The chain is built from TRBV12-3 or TRBV12-4 and TRBJ1-1, with 9 bases that match TRBD1. Unmatched junction bases numbered 12, after V lost 5 bases and J lost 11 bases. CDR3 length: 14 residues. This CDR3 is CASSTGTGSMRAFF. The CDR3 nucleotides are TGTGCCAGCAGTACTGGGACAGGGAGTATGAGGGCTTTCTTT.

V is TRBV3-1 and J is TRBJ2-2; 10 bases map to TRBD2. The ends lost 1 base at V and 3 bases at J; junction bases unmatched: 2. This CDR3 spans 16 amino acids. CDR1 LGHDT and CDR2 YNNKEL come from the germline V gene (reference sequence). The CDR3 is CASSQGGLADTGELFF. CDR3 sequence (DNA): TGTGCCAGCAGCCAAGGTGGACTAGCGGACACCGGGGAGCTGTTTTTT.

The chain combines TRBV30 with TRBJ2-7; D is ambiguous. CDR3 length equals 13 residues. V shed 4 bases and J shed 2 bases, with 12 bases lying between them. In germline, CDR1 is GTSNPN, CDR2 SVGIG (reference sequence). The CDR3 here is CAWTKGSPYEQYF. In DNA form, the CDR3 reads TGTGCCTGGACAAAGGGTTCCCCCTACGAGCAGTACTTC.

The V and J genes are TRBV4-2 and TRBJ2-5; possibly TRBD1 or TRBD2 for D (5 bases each). V lost 0 bases to trimming and J lost 7 bases, with 12 bases between them. Germline V gene sequence: CDR1 LGHNA, CDR2 YNFKEQ. The CDR3 loop spans 14 amino acids. The DNA of the CDR3 is TGTGCCAGCAGCCAAGACAGGGAGCTTGGGACCCAGTACTTC. Protein: CASSQDRELGTQYF.

The chain combines TRBV7-8 with TRBJ2-2; D unclear. CDR1 and CDR2 from the germline V gene are SGHVS and FQNEAQ. The CDR3 is 16 residues long. Between the trimmed V and J ends, which lost 5 bases and 5 bases, there was a span of 18 bases. The DNA for the CDR3 is TGTGCCAGCAGCGTCCCGTTTAAAGCAGTGACCGGGGAGCTGTTTTTT. Its protein is CASSVPFKAVTGELFF. Drawing the rest from reference TRBV7-8 and TRBJ2-2, the complete variable domain is GAGVSQSPRYKVAKRGQDVALRCDPISGHVSLFWYQQALGQGPEFLTYFQNEAQLDKSGLPSDRFFAERPEGSVSTLKIQRTQQEDSAVYLCASSVPFKAVTGELFFGEGSRLTVL.

The V gene is TRBV7-2, the J gene TRBJ2-6; D is ambiguous. Trimming left V 1 base short and J 2 bases short, with 6 bases between. Germline V gives CDR1 SGHTA, CDR2 FQGNSA. The CDR3 is 15 amino acids. The CDR3 protein is CASSLGFTGANVLTF. DNA for the CDR3: TGTGCCAGCAGCTTAGGATTTACTGGGGCCAACGTCCTGACTTTC.

This clonotype has only a few counts. The rearrangement links TRBV27 to TRBJ2-5; tentatively, D is TRBD2 (6 bases). The V end was cut by 2 bases, the J end by 4 bases, with 14 bases between. Per the germline V gene, CDR1 is MNHEY and CDR2 is SMNVEV (reference sequence). This CDR3 has 15 residues. CDR3 sequence (DNA): TGTGCCAGCAGTTTACAGGGAATCGGGGGAGAGACCCAGTACTTC. Its translation is CASSLQGIGGETQYF.

V usage is TRBV5-8 and J usage is TRBJ1-6, with 10 positions matching TRBD1. CDR3 length: 14 residues. The germline CDR1 and CDR2 sequences are SGHTS and YDEGEE. The ends lost 6 bases at V and 9 bases at J; junction bases unmatched: 6. The CDR3, as DNA: TGTGCCAGCATGTCGTGGGACAGGGGTTCACCCCTCCACTTT. Translated, it gives CASMSWDRGSPLHF.

This clonotype was seen many times. This rearrangement joins TRBV12-3 or TRBV12-4 to TRBJ1-6; 8 bases match TRBD1. CDR3 length: 15 residues. With 7 bases clipped from V and 6 bases from J, the junction kept 8 bases outside the gene matches. The CDR3 spells CASNLSRGRNSPLHF. Here the CDR3 DNA reads TGTGCCAGCAATCTCTCCAGGGGGCGTAATTCACCCCTCCACTTT.

The J gene is TRBJ2-3, the V gene TRBV20-1; tentative D call: TRBD2 (6 bases). From germline, CDR1 is DFQATT and CDR2 SNEGSKA (reference sequence). V dropped 3 bases and J dropped 5 bases, with 18 bases sitting between them. CDR3 length equals 15 residues. The CDR3 spells CSASPAGRAGDTQYF. The CDR3 coding sequence is TGCAGTGCTAGCCCGGCGGGGCGAGCGGGAGATACGCAGTATTTT.

The V and J genes are TRBV29-1 and TRBJ2-1, with 9 bases that match TRBD2. V was clipped by 4 bases and J by 7 bases; unmatched bases: 8. The CDR3 runs 14 residues. Germline lookup yields CDR1 SQVTM and CDR2 ANQGSEA. Written as DNA, the CDR3 is TGCAGCGTTGGTCCTAGCGGGGCGGGAAATGAGCAGTTCTTC. It specifies CSVGPSGAGNEQFF.